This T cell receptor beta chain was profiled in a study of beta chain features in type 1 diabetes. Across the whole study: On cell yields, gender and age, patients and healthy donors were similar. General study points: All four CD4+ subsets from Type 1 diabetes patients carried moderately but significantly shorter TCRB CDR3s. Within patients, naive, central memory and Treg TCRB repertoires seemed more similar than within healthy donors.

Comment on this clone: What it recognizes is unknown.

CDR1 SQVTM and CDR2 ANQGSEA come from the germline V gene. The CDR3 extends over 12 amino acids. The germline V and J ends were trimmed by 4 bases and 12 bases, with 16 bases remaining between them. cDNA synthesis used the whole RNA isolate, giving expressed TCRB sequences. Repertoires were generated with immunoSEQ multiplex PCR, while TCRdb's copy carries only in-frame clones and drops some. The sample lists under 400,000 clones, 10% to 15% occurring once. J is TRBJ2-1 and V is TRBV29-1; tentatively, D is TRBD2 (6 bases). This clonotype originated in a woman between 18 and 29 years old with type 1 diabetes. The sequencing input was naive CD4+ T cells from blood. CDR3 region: CSVVTSRELQFF. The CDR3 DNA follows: TGCAGCGTTGTCACTAGCCGAGAATTGCAGTTCTTC.